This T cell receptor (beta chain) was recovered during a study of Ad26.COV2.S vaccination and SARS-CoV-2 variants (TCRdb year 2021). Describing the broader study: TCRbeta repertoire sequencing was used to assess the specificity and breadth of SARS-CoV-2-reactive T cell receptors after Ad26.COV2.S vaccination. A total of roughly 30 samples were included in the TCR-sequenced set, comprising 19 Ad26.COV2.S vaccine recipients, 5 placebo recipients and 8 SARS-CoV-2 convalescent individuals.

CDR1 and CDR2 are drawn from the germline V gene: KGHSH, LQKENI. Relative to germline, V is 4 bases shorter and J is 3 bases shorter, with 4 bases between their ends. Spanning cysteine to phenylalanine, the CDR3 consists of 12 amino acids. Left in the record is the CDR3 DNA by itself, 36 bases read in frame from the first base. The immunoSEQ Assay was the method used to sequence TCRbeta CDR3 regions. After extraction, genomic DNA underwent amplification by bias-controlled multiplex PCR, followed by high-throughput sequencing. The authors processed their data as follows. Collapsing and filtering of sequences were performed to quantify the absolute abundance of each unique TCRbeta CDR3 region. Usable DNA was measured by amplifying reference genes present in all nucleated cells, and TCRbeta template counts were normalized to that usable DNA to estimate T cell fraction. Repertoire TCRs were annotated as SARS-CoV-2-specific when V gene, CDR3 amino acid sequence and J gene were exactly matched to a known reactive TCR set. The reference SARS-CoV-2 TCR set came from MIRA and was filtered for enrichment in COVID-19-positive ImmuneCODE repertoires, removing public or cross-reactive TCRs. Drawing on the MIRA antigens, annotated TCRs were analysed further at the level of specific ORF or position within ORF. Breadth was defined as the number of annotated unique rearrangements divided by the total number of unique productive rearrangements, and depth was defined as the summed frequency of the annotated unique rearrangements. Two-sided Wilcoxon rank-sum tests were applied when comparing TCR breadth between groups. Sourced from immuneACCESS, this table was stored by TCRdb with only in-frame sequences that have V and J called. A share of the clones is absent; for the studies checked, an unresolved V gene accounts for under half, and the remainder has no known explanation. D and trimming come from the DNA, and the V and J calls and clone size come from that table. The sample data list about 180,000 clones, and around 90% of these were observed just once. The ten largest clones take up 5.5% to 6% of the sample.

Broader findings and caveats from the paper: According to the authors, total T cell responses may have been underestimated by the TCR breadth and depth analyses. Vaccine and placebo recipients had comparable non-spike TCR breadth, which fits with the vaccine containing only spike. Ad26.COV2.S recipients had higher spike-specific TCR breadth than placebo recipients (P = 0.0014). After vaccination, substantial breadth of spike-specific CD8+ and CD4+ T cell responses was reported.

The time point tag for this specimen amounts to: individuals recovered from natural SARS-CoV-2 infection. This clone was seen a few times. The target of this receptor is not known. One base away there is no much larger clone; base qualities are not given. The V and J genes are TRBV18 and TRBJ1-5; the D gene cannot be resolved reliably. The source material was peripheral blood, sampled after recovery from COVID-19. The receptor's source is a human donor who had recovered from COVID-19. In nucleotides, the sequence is TGTGCCAGCTCACGCGCCAATCAGCCCCAGCATTTT. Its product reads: CASSRANQPQHF.